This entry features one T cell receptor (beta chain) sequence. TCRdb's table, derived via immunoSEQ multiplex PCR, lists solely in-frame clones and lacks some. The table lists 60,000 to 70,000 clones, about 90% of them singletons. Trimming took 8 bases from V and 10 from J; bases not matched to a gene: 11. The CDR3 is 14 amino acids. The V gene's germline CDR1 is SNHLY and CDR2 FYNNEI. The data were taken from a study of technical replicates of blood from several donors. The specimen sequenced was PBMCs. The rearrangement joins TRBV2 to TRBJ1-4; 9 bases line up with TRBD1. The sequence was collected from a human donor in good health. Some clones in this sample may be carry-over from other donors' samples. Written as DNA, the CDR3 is TGTGCCAGCGGGGCCGGGACAGGGAACGGAAAACTGTTTTTT. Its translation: CASGAGTGNGKLFF.